This TCR beta chain is drawn from a study of T-cell memory formation after mild COVID-19. Study-level points and caveats: The second-wave clones peaking on day 37 were not confirmed as SARS-CoV-2-specific. Memory cells collected pre-infection included some clones that later responded, suggesting cross-reactive memory joined.

V shed 5 bases and J 2 bases; nucleotides not matched to a gene: 7. The CDR3 consists of 15 residues. Germline V gene lookup returns CDR1 LNHDA and CDR2 SQIVND (reference sequence). Notes on this clonotype: Antigen specificity is unknown.

TCRdb re-derived calls from the 5' RACE reads in MiXCR, one entry per CDR3 protein. The data hold roughly 310,000 distinct CDR3 sequences, with around a sixth observed a single time. This chain uses TRBV19 with TRBJ2-7; 9 nucleotides match TRBD1. This TCR came from a man aged 18 to 35 who had mild COVID-19 (a few samples of this study predate the infection). Cell type and time point are not known. Sequencing was carried out using PBMCs or a T cell subset sorted from them (not recorded which). Here the CDR3 reads CASSAGTGIAYEQYF. The CDR3, as DNA: TGTGCCAGTAGTGCGGGGACAGGGATTGCCTACGAGCAGTACTTC.